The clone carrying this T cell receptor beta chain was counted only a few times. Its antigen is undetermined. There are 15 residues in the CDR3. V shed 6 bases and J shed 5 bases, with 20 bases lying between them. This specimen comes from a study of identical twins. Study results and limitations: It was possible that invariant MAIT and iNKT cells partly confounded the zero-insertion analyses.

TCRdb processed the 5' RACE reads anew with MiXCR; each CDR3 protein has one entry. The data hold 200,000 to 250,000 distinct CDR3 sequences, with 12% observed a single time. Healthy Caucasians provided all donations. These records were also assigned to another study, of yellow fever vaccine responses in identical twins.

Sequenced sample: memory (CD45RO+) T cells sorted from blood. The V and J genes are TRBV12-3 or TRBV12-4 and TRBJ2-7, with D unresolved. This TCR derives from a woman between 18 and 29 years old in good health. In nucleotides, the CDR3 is TGTGCCAGCAGCCTCACCGAAAGGTCAGTCCACGAGCAGTACTTC. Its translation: CASSLTERSVHEQYF.